The 27 T cell receptor beta chains in this list originate from one sample, sequenced in a study of control samples from healthy donors and cancer patients. Method: immunoSEQ multiplex PCR; TCRdb's copy keeps in-frame clones and lacks some. The sample shows about 77,000 clones, over 80% of them seen only once. Sequencing was performed on blood. The receptors originated from a woman aged 55-70 years in good health.

This clone has only one observation. The chain links TRBV19 to TRBJ1-2; D call uncertain. The CDR3 extends over 13 amino acids. Between the trimmed V and J ends, which lost 9 bases and 0 bases, there was a span of 11 bases. The germline CDR1 and CDR2 sequences are LNHDA and SQIVND (reference sequence). CDR3 coding DNA: TGTGCCAGCACAATGAGAGCTAACTATGGCTACACCTTC. Its protein product is CASTMRANYGYTF.

The chain is built from TRBV11-2 and TRBJ1-2; 9 bases fit TRBD1. V lost 3 bases to trimming and J lost 7 bases; unmatched junction nucleotides: 6. Germline CDR1 reads SGHAT; CDR2 reads FQNNGV. The CDR3 sequence is 14 residues long. In DNA, the CDR3 is TGTGCCAGCAGCTTCGGTGGGACAGGGTTTGGCTACACCTTC. It translates to CASSFGGTGFGYTF.

CDR3 sequence (DNA): TGTGCCAGCAGCTTAAATCCTGGCCTTAACTATGGCTACACCTTC. Amino acids: CASSLNPGLNYGYTF. J is TRBJ1-2 and V is TRBV7-3; D is unresolved. With 1 base removed from V and 1 base from J, the gap between germline ends came to 10 bases. The CDR3 spans 15 residues. Germline V gives CDR1 SGHTA, CDR2 FQGTGA.

This rearrangement joins TRBV5-1 to TRBJ2-5, with D perhaps TRBD1 (5 bases). The CDR3 runs to 14 residues. Germline V gives CDR1 SGHRS, CDR2 YFSETQ. V was clipped by 3 bases and J by 2 bases, with 11 bases between them. The CDR3 DNA follows: TGCGCCAGCAGCTCTCAGGGTGATCAAGAGACCCAGTACTTC. This gives the protein CASSSQGDQETQYF.

The chain recombines TRBV29-1 with TRBJ1-1; 8 bases align to TRBD1. CDR1 SQVTM and CDR2 ANQGSEA come from the germline V gene. This CDR3 is built from 14 residues. V lost 3 bases to trimming and J lost 4 bases; unmatched junction nucleotides: 7. Written as DNA, the CDR3 is TGCAGCGTTGATGTGGACAGGGTCGGCACTGAAGCTTTCTTT. Amino acids: CSVDVDRVGTEAFF.

The chain carries TRBV29-1 and TRBJ2-5; 9 positions agree with TRBD1. CDR3 length: 12 residues. CDR1 is SQVTM, CDR2 ANQGSEA, per germline. The V gene end was trimmed by 3 bases and the J gene end by 5 bases; junction bases not matched to a gene: 1. This CDR3 reads CSVDGQGETQYF. The CDR3 DNA is TGCAGCGTTGACGGACAGGGGGAGACCCAGTACTTC.

The V call is TRBV28, the J call TRBJ2-7; D is perhaps TRBD1 (6 bases). Germline lookup yields CDR1 MDHEN and CDR2 SYDVKM. The CDR3 contains 16 residues. Trimming left V 6 bases short and J 0 bases short, with 18 bases between. CDR3 sequence reads: CASRDYRVLTSYEQYF. CDR3 nucleotides: TGTGCCAGCAGAGATTACAGGGTTCTCACCTCCTACGAGCAGTACTTC. Full variable domain (remainder filled in from reference TRBV28 and TRBJ2-7): DVKVTQSSRYLVKRTGEKVFLECVQDMDHENMFWYRQDPGLGLRLIYFSYDVKMKEKGDIPEGYSVSREKKERFSLILESASTNQTSMYLCASRDYRVLTSYEQYFGPGTRLTVT.

J is TRBJ2-2 and V is TRBV4-1; 8 bases fit TRBD1. With 0 bases clipped from V and 8 bases from J, the junction kept 14 bases outside the gene matches. The CDR3 sequence is 18 residues long. Looked up from germline, CDR1 is MGHRA and CDR2 is YSYEKL. The CDR3 DNA sequence: TGCGCCAGCAGCCAAGACGTTCCTTCAGGGGGCCTATGGGGGGAGCTGTTTTTT. This translates into CASSQDVPSGGLWGELFF.

Remarks on this clone: At one end, the junction sequence differs from germline, possibly due to a read error. The CDR3: CASSPRTSGAEHRGAVF. The CDR3 region has the DNA TGTGCCAGCAGCCCGCGGACTAGCGGGGCAGAACACCGGGGAGCTGTTTTT. V is TRBV3-1 (or the pseudogene TRBV3-2) and J is TRBJ2-2, with 12 bases fitting TRBD2. The CDR3 extends over 17 amino acids. The germline CDR1 and CDR2 sequences are LGHDT and YNNKEL (reference sequence).

This clone was seen just once. Here the CDR3 reads CASSLAGGSFQPQHF. The CDR3 nucleotides are TGTGCCAGCAGCTTGGCGGGAGGAAGCTTTCAGCCCCAGCATTTT. The genes are TRBV5-6 and TRBJ1-5; D gene uncertain. Trimming removed 0 bases at V and 6 bases at J, with 13 bases between. Germline V gene data show CDR1 as SGHDT and CDR2 as YYEEEE. This CDR3 region has 15 residues.

This rearrangement joins TRBV6-5 to TRBJ1-1, with 7 bases matching TRBD1. The CDR3 has 15 amino acids. Germline values: CDR1 MNHEY, CDR2 SVGAGI. V shed 1 base, J shed 0 bases, and the junction held 2 bases outside the gene matches. The CDR3 nucleotides are TGTGCCAGCAGTTACTTCACAGGGGTGAACACTGAAGCTTTCTTT. Translation gives CASSYFTGVNTEAFF.

Only one count was recorded for this clone. CDR3 in DNA: TGTGCCAGCAGCGCCGGGACAGAGAACACTGAAGCTTTCTTT. Its translation is CASSAGTENTEAFF. The chain combines TRBV7-9 with TRBJ1-1, with 7 nucleotides matching TRBD1. Germline V gene data show CDR1 as SEHNR and CDR2 as FQNEAQ (reference sequence). Trimming at V came to 5 bases and at J to 1 base, leaving 4 bases not matched to a gene. The CDR3 has 14 amino acids. Supplemented by reference TRBV7-9 and TRBJ1-1, the full variable domain reads DTGVSQNPRHKITKRGQNVTFRCDPISEHNRLYWYRQTLGQGPEFLTYFQNEAQLEKSRLLSDRFSAERPKGSFSTLEIQRTEQGDSAMYLCASSAGTENTEAFFGQGTRLTVV.

CDR3 nucleotides: TGTGCCAGCTCACCAACGACAGAAGGGAACACTGAAGCTTTCTTT. Translation: CASSPTTEGNTEAFF. V gene TRBV18 combines with J gene TRBJ1-1, with D tentatively TRBD1 (5 bases). The V and J ends lost 2 bases and 1 base respectively, with 11 bases between them. Germline V lookup: CDR1 KGHSH, CDR2 LQKENI. This CDR3 is 15 amino acids long.

The gene calls are TRBV4-3 and TRBJ1-5, with a weak D call TRBD1 (5 bases). V gave up 5 bases and J gave up 7 bases, with 18 bases separating them. Germline CDR1 reads LGHNA; CDR2 reads YSLEER. The CDR3 has 15 amino acids. CDR3 sequence reads: CASSKTTVERQPQHF. The CDR3, as DNA: TGCGCCAGCAGCAAAACGACAGTGGAAAGACAGCCCCAGCATTTT.

J is TRBJ2-4 and V is TRBV18; tentative D call: TRBD2 (6 bases). V shed 2 bases and J shed 3 bases, with 17 bases lying between them. Per germline, CDR1 KGHSH and CDR2 LQKENI. This CDR3 has 17 amino acids. CDR3: CASSPMVINGGKNIQYF. The CDR3 nucleotides read TGTGCCAGCTCACCAATGGTGATAAACGGGGGCAAAAACATTCAGTACTTC. Full variable domain (rest looked up from reference TRBV18 and TRBJ2-4): NAGVMQNPRHLVRRRGQEARLRCSPMKGHSHVYWYRQLPEEGLKFMVYLQKENIIDESGMPKERFSAEFPKEGPSILRIQQVVRGDSAAYFCASSPMVINGGKNIQYFGAGTRLSVL.

The chain uses TRBV9 and TRBJ2-7; D gene ambiguous. This CDR3 is built from 12 residues. V shed 3 bases and J shed 5 bases, with 9 bases lying between them. The germline gives CDR1 SGDLS, CDR2 YYNGEE. DNA of the CDR3: TGTGCCAGCAGCGCGGACGGCGACGAGCAGTACTTC. The encoded protein is CASSADGDEQYF.

The rearrangement uses TRBV28 and TRBJ1-4; D unclear. Germline assignment: CDR1 MDHEN and CDR2 SYDVKM. V was pared by 3 bases and J by 5 bases, with 19 bases between. The CDR3 is 17 amino acids. The CDR3 bases are TGTGCCAGCAGTTTCCCGCCCCGTGTTTCGTCCAATGAAAAACTGTTTTTT. Translation: CASSFPPRVSSNEKLFF.

V usage is TRBV19 and J usage is TRBJ2-4; the match to TRBD1 covers 8 bases. V gave up 4 bases and J gave up 3 bases; unmatched junction bases: 5. The CDR3 length is 15 residues. CDR1 is LNHDA and CDR2 is SQIVND in the germline V gene (reference sequence). Here the CDR3 reads CASSNRGAGKNIQYF. The CDR3 bases are TGTGCCAGTAGTAACAGGGGGGCAGGCAAAAACATTCAGTACTTC.

This chain uses TRBV9 with TRBJ2-7; tentative D call: TRBD2 (6 bases). Germline CDR1 reads SGDLS; CDR2 reads YYNGEE. This CDR3 has 16 amino acids. The V end lost 7 bases, the J end lost 0 bases, and 20 bases lay between the germline ends. Here the CDR3 reads CASSPDGGTYSYEQYF. In DNA, the CDR3 is TGTGCCAGCTCTCCGGACGGGGGAACTTACTCCTACGAGCAGTACTTC.

The chain has TRBV28 and TRBJ2-7; no definite D call. Germline CDR1 MDHEN, CDR2 SYDVKM. CDR3 length equals 12 residues. V lost 5 bases, J lost 3 bases, and 8 bases lay in between. CDR3: CASSADRYEQYF. The CDR3 nucleotides read TGTGCCAGCAGTGCGGACCGCTACGAGCAGTACTTC.

The chain links TRBV19 to TRBJ2-1; TRBD2 aligns across 7 bases. The CDR3 has 16 residues. With V trimmed by 7 bases and J by 7 bases, 16 bases remained unmatched. Looked up from germline, CDR1 is LNHDA and CDR2 is SQIVND (reference sequence). CDR3 region: CASTLAEPLGRNEQFF. CDR3 sequence (DNA): TGTGCCAGTACCCTAGCGGAGCCCTTAGGGCGGAATGAGCAGTTCTTC.

The chain has TRBV6-5 and TRBJ2-3; D call uncertain. Trimming removed 7 bases at V and 4 bases at J, with 9 bases between. Germline loops: CDR1 MNHEY, CDR2 SVGAGI. The CDR3 consists of 12 residues. CDR3 in amino acids: CASIVYPDTQYF. The CDR3 region has the DNA TGTGCCAGCATAGTGTATCCAGATACGCAGTATTTT.

The CDR3 loop is CASSLGLATGELFF. In DNA form, the CDR3 reads TGTGCCAGCAGTTTAGGACTAGCGACCGGGGAGCTGTTTTTT. The chain links TRBV6-5 to TRBJ2-2; 9 positions agree with TRBD2. Germline CDR1 is MNHEY and CDR2 is SVGAGI. The length of the CDR3 is 14 residues. The V and J ends lost 4 bases and 5 bases, in that order; junction bases with no gene match: 2.

The V call is TRBV11-2, the J call TRBJ1-1; weak D call: TRBD1 (5 bases). Per the germline V gene, CDR1 is SGHAT and CDR2 is FQNNGV. The V end lost 4 bases, the J end lost 4 bases, and 13 bases lay between the germline ends. This CDR3 is built from 14 residues. The chain's CDR3 is CASSSVQAFTEAFF. The CDR3 region has the DNA TGTGCCAGCAGCTCGGTACAGGCTTTCACTGAAGCTTTCTTT.

This rearrangement joins TRBV9 to TRBJ2-5; 10 bases line up with TRBD1. V shed 0 bases, J shed 3 bases, and the junction held 5 bases outside the gene matches. Germline V gene sequence: CDR1 SGDLS, CDR2 YYNGEE. There are 16 residues in the CDR3. The chain's CDR3 is CASSVAGGTGEETQYF. CDR3 bases: TGTGCCAGCAGCGTAGCTGGTGGGACAGGGGAAGAGACCCAGTACTTC.

This clone has a single count. The chain links TRBV24-1 to TRBJ2-3; D may match TRBD1 or TRBD2 (5 bases each). The CDR3 has 17 residues. Trimming took 3 bases from V and 6 from J, leaving 21 bases between them. Germline lookup yields CDR1 KGHDR and CDR2 SFDVKD. CDR3: CATSDLRDPWGADTQYF. CDR3 nucleotides: TGTGCCACCAGTGATCTCCGGGACCCGTGGGGAGCGGATACGCAGTATTTT.

CDR3 nucleotides: TGTGCCAGTAGTATAGATCAGACAACACCAGAGGCCCTCCACTTT. Its translation is CASSIDQTTPEALHF. V usage is TRBV19 and J usage is TRBJ1-6; D gene unclear. The ends were cut back, 0 bases at V and 14 bases at J, with 17 bases in the middle. Germline values: CDR1 LNHDA, CDR2 SQIVND (reference sequence). The CDR3 is made up of 15 amino acids.